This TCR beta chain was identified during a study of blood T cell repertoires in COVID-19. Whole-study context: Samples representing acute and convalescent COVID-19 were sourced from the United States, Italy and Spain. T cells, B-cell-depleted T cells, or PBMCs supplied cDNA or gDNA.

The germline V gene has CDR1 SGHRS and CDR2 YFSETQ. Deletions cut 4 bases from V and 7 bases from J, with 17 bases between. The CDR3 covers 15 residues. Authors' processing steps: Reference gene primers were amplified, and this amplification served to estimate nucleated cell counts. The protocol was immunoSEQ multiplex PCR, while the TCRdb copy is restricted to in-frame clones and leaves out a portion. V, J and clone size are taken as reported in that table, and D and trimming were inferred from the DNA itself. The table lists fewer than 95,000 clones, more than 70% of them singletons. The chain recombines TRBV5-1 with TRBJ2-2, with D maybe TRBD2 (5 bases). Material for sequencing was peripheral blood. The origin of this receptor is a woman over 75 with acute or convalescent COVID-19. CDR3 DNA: TGCGCCAGCAGCCTGGGGATAGCGAAAGGCGGGGAGCTGTTTTTT. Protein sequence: CASSLGIAKGGELFF.